These 7 T cell receptor beta chains came from one sample sequenced in a study of identical twins. TCRdb re-called the 5' RACE reads with MiXCR, one entry per CDR3 protein. In the table there are around 530,000 distinct CDR3 sequences, nearly 15% of which are singletons. In addition, the sample was reused for a study of yellow fever vaccine responses in identical twins.

The sequenced material came from CD4+ T cells sorted from blood. The receptors here all came from a woman aged 18-29 years in good health.

The chain joins TRBV13 to TRBJ2-2, with 10 bases fitting TRBD2. The CDR3 runs to 15 residues. Unmatched junction bases numbered 6, after V lost 7 bases and J lost 4 bases. Germline loops: CDR1 PRHDT, CDR2 FYEKMQ (reference sequence). The CDR3 spells CASNGLAASTGELFF. CDR3 DNA: TGTGCCAGCAACGGACTAGCGGCTTCCACCGGGGAGCTGTTTTTT.

The chain has TRBV11-2 and TRBJ2-1; D is perhaps TRBD1 (6 bases). The CDR3 runs to 12 residues. Germline loops: CDR1 SGHAT, CDR2 FQNNGV. Trimming stripped 5 bases from V and 16 bases from J, with 18 bases between. CDR3 amino acids: CASSTLQGGLFF. CDR3 in DNA: TGTGCCAGCAGCACTTTACAGGGTGGCCTTTTCTTC. Full variable domain (missing parts from reference TRBV11-2 and TRBJ2-1): EAGVAQSPRYKIIEKRQSVAFWCNPISGHATLYWYQQILGQGPKLLIQFQNNGVVDDSQLPKDRFSAERLKGVDSTLKIQPAKLEDSAVYLCASSTLQGGLFFGPGTRLTVL.

The rearrangement links TRBV3-1 to TRBJ2-1; D possibly uses TRBD1 or TRBD2 (5 bases each). Germline loops: CDR1 LGHDT, CDR2 YNNKEL (reference sequence). The CDR3 runs 15 residues. Trimming stripped 0 bases from V and 6 bases from J, with 12 bases between. CDR3 in amino acids: CASSQDRARVNEQFF. The DNA for the CDR3 is TGTGCCAGCAGCCAAGACAGGGCGAGGGTCAATGAGCAGTTCTTC.

V is TRBV20-1 and J is TRBJ2-4, with D possibly being TRBD1 (7 bases). Trimming removed 5 bases from V and 0 bases from J, with 17 bases in between. This CDR3 contains 16 residues. The germline V gene encodes CDR1 DFQATT and CDR2 SNEGSKA (reference sequence). The CDR3 protein is CSAYGGGLLAKNIQYF. DNA of the CDR3: TGCAGTGCTTATGGAGGGGGCCTCTTAGCCAAAAACATTCAGTACTTC.

The chain combines TRBV20-1 with TRBJ1-4, with D possibly being TRBD1 (6 bases). V was shortened by 6 bases and J by 0 bases, with 8 bases between the two germline ends. Per the germline V gene, CDR1 is DFQATT and CDR2 is SNEGSKA (reference sequence). CDR3 length: 13 residues. This chain's CDR3 is CSARTATNEKLFF. The DNA of the CDR3 is TGCAGTGCCAGGACAGCAACTAATGAAAAACTGTTTTTT.

The rearrangement uses TRBV20-1 and TRBJ2-3; TRBD2 matches at 9 bases. The trim removed 0 bases at V and 0 bases at J, leaving 4 bases unmatched. The CDR3 totals 16 residues. Germline V CDR1 and CDR2: DFQATT, SNEGSKA (reference sequence). CDR3 sequence reads: CSARDAGGPSTDTQYF. CDR3 coding DNA: TGCAGTGCTAGAGATGCGGGGGGGCCGAGCACAGATACGCAGTATTTT.

This clonotype was seen only a few times. The J gene is TRBJ2-4, the V gene TRBV28; the D call may be TRBD1 or TRBD2 (6 bases each). CDR3 size: 17 residues. The V gene lost 2 bases and the J gene lost 9 bases, with 23 bases spanning the gap. Germline values: CDR1 MDHEN, CDR2 SYDVKM. The CDR3 DNA follows: TGTGCCAGCAGTTTAAGTGTCGTACCGGGGGCAAAGGTCATTCAGTACTTC. Its translation is CASSLSVVPGAKVIQYF. The full variable domain, in which reference TRBV28 and TRBJ2-4 provide the parts outside the CDR3, is DVKVTQSSRYLVKRTGEKVFLECVQDMDHENMFWYRQDPGLGLRLIYFSYDVKMKEKGDIPEGYSVSREKKERFSLILESASTNQTSMYLCASSLSVVPGAKVIQYFGAGTRLSVL.